This TCR beta chain was observed in a study of blood T cells in healthy people across ages. Ten milliliters was the volume of peripheral blood drawn from each donor. A sample-barcoded 5' primer and a J-beta primer mix were used in a second PCR of roughly 7 to 11 cycles. A single record per CDR3 protein comes from TCRdb applying MiXCR to the 5' RACE reads. Counted here are about 1.6 million distinct CDR3 sequences, about 35% occurring once; the ten biggest clones make up approximately 10%. The CDR3 spans 16 residues. In germline, CDR1 is LGHDT, CDR2 YNNKEL (reference sequence). V usage is TRBV3-1 and J usage is TRBJ2-5, with D unresolved. The end of the DNA is better explained by TRBJ2-7, so the J call may be wrong. This sequence was found in a woman aged 25 to 45 in good health. Sequenced: blood. CDR3 nucleotides: TGTGCCAGCAGCCAACGTGAGGCCCTCCGTGGTGGCGAGCAGTACTTC. Translated: CASSQREALRGGEQYF.